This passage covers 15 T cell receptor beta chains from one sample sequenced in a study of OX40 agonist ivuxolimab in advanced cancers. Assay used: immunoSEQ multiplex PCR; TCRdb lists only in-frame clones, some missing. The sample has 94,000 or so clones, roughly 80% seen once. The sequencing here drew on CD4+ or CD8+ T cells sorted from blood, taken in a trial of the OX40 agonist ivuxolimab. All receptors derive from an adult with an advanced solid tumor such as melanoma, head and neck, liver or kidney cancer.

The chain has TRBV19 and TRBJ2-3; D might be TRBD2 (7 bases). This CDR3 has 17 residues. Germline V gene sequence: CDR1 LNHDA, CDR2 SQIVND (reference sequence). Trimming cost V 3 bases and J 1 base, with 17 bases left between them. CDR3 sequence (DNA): TGTGCCAGTAGTATGGGGGGGCCGTACCTTGGCACAGATACGCAGTATTTT. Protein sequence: CASSMGGPYLGTDTQYF. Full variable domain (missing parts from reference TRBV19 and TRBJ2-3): DGGITQSPKYLFRKEGQNVTLSCEQNLNHDAMYWYRQDPGQGLRLIYYSQIVNDFQKGDIAEGYSVSREKKESFPLTVTSAQKNPTAFYLCASSMGGPYLGTDTQYFGPGTRLTVL.

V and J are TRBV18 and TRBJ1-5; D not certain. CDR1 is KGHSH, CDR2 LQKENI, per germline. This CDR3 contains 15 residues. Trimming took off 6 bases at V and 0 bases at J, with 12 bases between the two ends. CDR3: CASSQQDLSNQPQHF. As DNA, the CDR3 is TGTGCCAGCTCCCAACAAGACCTTAGCAATCAGCCCCAGCATTTT.

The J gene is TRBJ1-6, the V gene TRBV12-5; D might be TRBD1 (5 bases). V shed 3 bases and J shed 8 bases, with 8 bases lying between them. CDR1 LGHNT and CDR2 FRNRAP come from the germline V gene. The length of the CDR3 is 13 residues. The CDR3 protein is CASGLEGDSPLHF. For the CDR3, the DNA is TGTGCTAGTGGTTTAGAAGGGGATTCACCCCTCCACTTT.

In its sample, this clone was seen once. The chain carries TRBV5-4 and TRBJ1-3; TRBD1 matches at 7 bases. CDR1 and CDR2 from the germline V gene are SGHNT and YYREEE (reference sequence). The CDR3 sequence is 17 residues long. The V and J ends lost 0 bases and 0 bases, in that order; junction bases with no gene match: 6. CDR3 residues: CASSLGVGGASGNTIYF. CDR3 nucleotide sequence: TGTGCCAGCAGCTTGGGAGTAGGGGGCGCCTCTGGAAACACCATATATTTT.

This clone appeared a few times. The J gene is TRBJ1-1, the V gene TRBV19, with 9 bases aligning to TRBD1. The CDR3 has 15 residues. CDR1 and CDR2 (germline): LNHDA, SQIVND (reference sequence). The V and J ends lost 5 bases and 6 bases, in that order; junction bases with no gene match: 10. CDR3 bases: TGTGCCAGTAGTGGACGACAGGGGGGAACGGCTGAAGCTTTCTTT. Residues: CASSGRQGGTAEAFF.

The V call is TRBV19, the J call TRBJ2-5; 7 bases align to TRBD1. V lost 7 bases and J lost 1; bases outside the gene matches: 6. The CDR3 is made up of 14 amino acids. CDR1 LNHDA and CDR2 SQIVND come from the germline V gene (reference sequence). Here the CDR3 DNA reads TGTGCCAGTACCACGGGACAGTCCCAAGAGACCCAGTACTTC. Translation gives CASTTGQSQETQYF.

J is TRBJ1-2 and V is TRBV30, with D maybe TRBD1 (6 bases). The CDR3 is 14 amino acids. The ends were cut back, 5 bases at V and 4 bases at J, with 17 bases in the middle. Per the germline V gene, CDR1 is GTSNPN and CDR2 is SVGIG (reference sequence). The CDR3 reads CAWAPGGFCYGYTF. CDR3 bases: TGTGCCTGGGCGCCGGGGGGCTTTTGCTATGGCTACACCTTC.

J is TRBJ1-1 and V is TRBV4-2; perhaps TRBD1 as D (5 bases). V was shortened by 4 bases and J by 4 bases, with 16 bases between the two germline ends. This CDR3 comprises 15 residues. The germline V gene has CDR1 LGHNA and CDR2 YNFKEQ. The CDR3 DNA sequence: TGTGCCAGCAGCCCCCTAGGAGGGGAACCCACTGAAGCTTTCTTT. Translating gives CASSPLGGEPTEAFF.

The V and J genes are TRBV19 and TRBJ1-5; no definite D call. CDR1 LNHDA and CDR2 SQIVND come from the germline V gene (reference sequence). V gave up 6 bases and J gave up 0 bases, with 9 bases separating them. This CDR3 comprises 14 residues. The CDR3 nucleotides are TGTGCCAGTAGGACGTCTTATAGCAATCAGCCCCAGCATTTT. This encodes CASRTSYSNQPQHF.

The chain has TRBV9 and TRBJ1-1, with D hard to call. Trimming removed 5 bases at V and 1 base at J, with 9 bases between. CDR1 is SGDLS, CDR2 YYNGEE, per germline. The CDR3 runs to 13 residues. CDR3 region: CASRREENTEAFF. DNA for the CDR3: TGTGCCAGCAGAAGGGAGGAGAACACTGAAGCTTTCTTT.

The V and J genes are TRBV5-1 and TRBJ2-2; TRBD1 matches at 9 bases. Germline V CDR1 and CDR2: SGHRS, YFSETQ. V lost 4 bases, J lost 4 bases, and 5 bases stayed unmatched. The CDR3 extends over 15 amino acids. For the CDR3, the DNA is TGCGCCAGCAGCCCACAGGGGGCGAGCACCGGGGAGCTGTTTTTT. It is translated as CASSPQGASTGELFF.

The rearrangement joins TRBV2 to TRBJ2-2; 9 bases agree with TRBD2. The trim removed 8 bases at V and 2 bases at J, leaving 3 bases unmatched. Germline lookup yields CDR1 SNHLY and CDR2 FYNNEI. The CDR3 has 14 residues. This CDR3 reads CASQRGVNTGELFF. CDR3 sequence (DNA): TGTGCCAGCCAGCGGGGGGTTAACACCGGGGAGCTGTTTTTT.

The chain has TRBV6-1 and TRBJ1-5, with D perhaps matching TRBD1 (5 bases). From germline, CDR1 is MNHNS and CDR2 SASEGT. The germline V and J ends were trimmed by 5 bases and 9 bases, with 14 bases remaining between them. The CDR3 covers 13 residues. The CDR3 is CASSKEGIRPQHF. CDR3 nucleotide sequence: TGTGCCAGCAGTAAGGAGGGGATTAGGCCCCAGCATTTT.

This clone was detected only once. The DNA of the CDR3 is TGTGCCAGCTCACCACCTAGATTAAACACTGAAGCTTTCTTT. It yields the protein CASSPPRLNTEAFF. The chain carries TRBV18 and TRBJ1-1, with D unclear. The germline V and J ends were trimmed by 0 bases and 2 bases, with 7 bases remaining between them. This CDR3 contains 14 residues. CDR1 is KGHSH, CDR2 LQKENI, per germline.

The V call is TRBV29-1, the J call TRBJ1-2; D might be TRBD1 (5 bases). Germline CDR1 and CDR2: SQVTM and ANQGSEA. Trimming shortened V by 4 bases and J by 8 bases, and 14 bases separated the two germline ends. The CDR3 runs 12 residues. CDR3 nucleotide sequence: TGCAGCGTTGCGGGGGAAGGGAGAGGCTACACCTTC. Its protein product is CSVAGEGRGYTF.